These 3 T cell receptor beta chains were all obtained from the same sample, sequenced in a study of blood T cell repertoires in COVID-19. TCRdb's copy holds only in-frame clones and misses some; the assay was immunoSEQ multiplex PCR. Of 100,000 to 150,000 clones in the sample, 70% to 80% were seen once. The sequenced material came from peripheral blood. The receptors come from a man aged 35 to 55 with active or convalescent COVID-19.

The CDR3 bases are TGTGCCTGGAGCGAAGGACAGGGTGGAGGCCAGCCCCAGCATTTT. Translated, it gives CAWSEGQGGGQPQHF. V usage is TRBV30 and J usage is TRBJ1-5; TRBD1 aligns across 8 bases. Trimming removed 3 bases from V and 7 bases from J; junction bases left unmatched: 11. The CDR3 sequence is 15 residues long. Germline loops: CDR1 GTSNPN, CDR2 SVGIG (reference sequence).

The chain employs TRBV7-9 and TRBJ1-1, with D tentatively TRBD1 (6 bases). The germline V and J ends were trimmed by 3 bases and 8 bases, with 10 bases remaining between them. The CDR3 sequence is 12 residues long. Germline CDR1 and CDR2: SEHNR and FQNEAQ (reference sequence). The CDR3 region has the DNA TGTGCCAGCAGCTTGGACAGCAGAGAAGCTTTCTTT. Its protein product is CASSLDSREAFF.

The CDR3 DNA follows: TGTGCCAGCAGCCGAAGGGGGCAGGGGGCGAACACCGGGGAGCTGTTTTTT. This sequence encodes CASSRRGQGANTGELFF. The chain uses TRBV14 and TRBJ2-2; 7 bases are shared with TRBD1. This CDR3 contains 17 residues. Germline-derived CDR1 and CDR2 are SGHDN and FVKESK. Trimming took 4 bases from V and 0 from J; bases not matched to a gene: 8.